What follows is one T cell receptor beta chain and its context. The protocol was immunoSEQ multiplex PCR, while the TCRdb copy is restricted to in-frame clones and leaves out a portion. The table shows roughly 100,000 clones, with under 95% occurring only once. This entry comes from a study of control samples from healthy donors and cancer patients. V was pared by 0 bases and J by 7 bases, with 7 bases between. Per the germline V gene, CDR1 is LNHDA and CDR2 is SQIVND (reference sequence). The length of the CDR3 is 13 residues. The clonotype comes from a woman between 18 and 29 years old in good health. Sequencing was performed on blood. This chain links TRBV19 with TRBJ1-5, with D hard to call. This CDR3 is CASSIEAGQPQHF. CDR3 nucleotides: TGTGCCAGTAGTATAGAAGCGGGCCAGCCCCAGCATTTT.